Shown below are 13 T cell receptor beta chains from a single sample sequenced in a study of T cell changes during pregnancy in multiple sclerosis. The method was immunoSEQ multiplex PCR; TCRdb's version includes in-frame clones alone and lacks a portion of them. The sample lists around 130,000 clones; roughly 96% were seen once. The sequencing used peripheral blood, collected after pregnancy. Receptors were obtained from a female donor with multiple sclerosis, enrolled in a pregnancy study.

The chain employs TRBV29-1 and TRBJ2-3; tentatively, D is TRBD1 (5 bases). The CDR3 is 14 amino acids. Germline loops: CDR1 SQVTM, CDR2 ANQGSEA. The CDR3 nucleotides are TGCAGTTGCAAGAGGCAGGGTGGCACAGATACGCAGTATTTT. Translated: CSCKRQGGTDTQYF.

Only one count was recorded for this clone. CDR3 protein: CASSLTDRGRTNTEAFF. CDR3 coding DNA: TGTGCCAGCAGCCTTACTGACAGGGGGCGCACGAACACTGAAGCTTTCTTT. The chain joins TRBV7-9 to TRBJ1-1, with 10 positions matching TRBD1. CDR3 length equals 17 residues. Unmatched junction bases numbered 10, after V lost 5 bases and J lost 1 base. Germline loops: CDR1 SEHNR, CDR2 FQNEAQ (reference sequence).

The chain couples TRBV10-3 to TRBJ1-2; D ambiguous. Germline V lookup: CDR1 ENHRY, CDR2 SYGVKD. CDR3 length: 13 residues. Trimming removed 2 bases from V and 4 bases from J, with 8 bases in between. The CDR3 DNA sequence: TGTGCCATCAGTGAGCCGGGGTTCTATGGCTACACCTTC. Its protein product is CAISEPGFYGYTF.

This chain joins TRBV7-9 and TRBJ1-2; possibly TRBD1 for D (5 bases). V gave up 1 base and J gave up 3 bases, with 9 bases separating them. Germline V gene data show CDR1 as SEHNR and CDR2 as FQNEAQ (reference sequence). This CDR3 has 14 residues. The CDR3 loop is CASSLVVGHYGYTF. CDR3 DNA: TGTGCCAGCAGCTTAGTAGTGGGGCACTATGGCTACACCTTC.

The chain has TRBV18 and TRBJ2-5, with TRBD1 matching over 10 bases. The junction had 0 bases not matched to a gene; V was cut back by 1 base and J by 1 base. The germline gives CDR1 KGHSH, CDR2 LQKENI. There are 15 residues in the CDR3. The CDR3 here is CASSPRQGAQETQYF. The CDR3 DNA reads TGTGCCAGCTCACCACGACAGGGGGCCCAAGAGACCCAGTACTTC.

The chain employs TRBV27 and TRBJ1-2; 7 bases map to TRBD1. The V gene end was trimmed by 2 bases and the J gene end by 4 bases; junction bases not matched to a gene: 1. Germline V CDR1 and CDR2: MNHEY, SMNVEV (reference sequence). The CDR3 length is 13 residues. As DNA, the CDR3 is TGTGCCAGCAGTTTACAGGGGGGCTATGGCTACACCTTC. Protein product: CASSLQGGYGYTF.

The gene calls are TRBV4-1 and TRBJ2-1; D gene uncertain. Deletions cut 0 bases from V and 9 bases from J, with 9 bases between. CDR1 is MGHRA, CDR2 YSYEKL, per germline. This CDR3 spans 13 amino acids. The DNA for the CDR3 is TGCGCCAGCAGCCAAGAGGTCGGGTCTGAGCAGTTCTTC. Translating gives CASSQEVGSEQFF.

This chain links TRBV7-8 with TRBJ2-7, with D possibly being TRBD1 (6 bases). The CDR3 is 13 residues long. Germline CDR1 is SGHVS and CDR2 is FQNEAQ. The V gene lost 5 bases and the J gene lost 3 bases, with 11 bases spanning the gap. The CDR3 loop reads CASSLDSGYEQYF. The CDR3 DNA is TGTGCCAGCAGCCTGGACAGCGGCTACGAGCAGTACTTC.

The V and J genes are TRBV6-6 and TRBJ1-5; possible D gene TRBD1, 6 bases. CDR1 and CDR2 (germline): MNHNY, SVGAGI (reference sequence). V gave up 0 bases and J gave up 4 bases, with 10 bases separating them. The CDR3 sequence is 15 residues long. Written as DNA, the CDR3 is TGTGCCAGCAGTTACTCTTTGACAGGAAATCAGCCCCAGCATTTT. It is translated as CASSYSLTGNQPQHF.

The rearrangement joins TRBV5-1 to TRBJ2-1, with 7 bases fitting TRBD2. The J segment lost 5 bases and the V segment lost 2 bases, leaving 4 bases of the junction unmatched. The CDR3 loop spans 14 amino acids. Germline V gene lookup returns CDR1 SGHRS and CDR2 YFSETQ. The CDR3 protein is CASSFSGSHNEQFF. The CDR3 nucleotides are TGCGCCAGCAGCTTTAGCGGGTCCCACAATGAGCAGTTCTTC.

The chain has TRBV21-1 and TRBJ2-7; the D segment call TRBD1 is taken from the table without a DNA check. TRBV21-1 is assigned pseudogene status. The CDR3 spans 12 residues. CDR3 loop: CARMTRLYEQYF. The CDR3 coding sequence is TGTGCCAGGATGACAAGGCTCTACGAGCAGTACTTC.

The chain uses TRBV10-3 and TRBJ2-5, with 8 bases identical to TRBD2. Germline V lookup: CDR1 ENHRY, CDR2 SYGVKD. The trim removed 5 bases at V and 2 bases at J, leaving 7 bases unmatched. This CDR3 contains 15 residues. The CDR3 DNA reads as TGTGCCATCAGTTCTAGTTCTAGCGGGCAAGAGACCCAGTACTTC. Translating it yields CAISSSSSGQETQYF.

The genes are TRBV28 and TRBJ2-1; 9 bases match TRBD1. Germline V lookup: CDR1 MDHEN, CDR2 SYDVKM. V was clipped by 3 bases and J by 10 bases; unmatched bases: 10. This CDR3 region has 15 residues. CDR3 sequence reads: CASSFRRQGVAEQFF. The CDR3 nucleotides read TGTGCCAGCAGTTTTAGGAGACAGGGGGTAGCGGAGCAGTTCTTC.